This TCR beta chain was identified in a study of Ad26.COV2.S vaccination and SARS-CoV-2 variants. TCRdb's copy holds only in-frame clones and misses some; the assay was immunoSEQ multiplex PCR. The table lists some 270,000 clones, around 88% of them singletons, with about 2.8% in the top ten. Treatment of the sample: 19 received Ad26.COV2.S at low or high dose, single or two shots; 5 received placebo; per-sample allocation not given. Day 63 following the first vaccine or placebo injection was when the samples were taken. The receptor comes from a person aged 18-65 years who received the Ad26.COV2.S COVID-19 vaccine or a placebo. This material consisted of peripheral blood, taken in a trial of Ad26.COV2.S vaccine versus placebo.

CDR3 protein: CASSQLLAGGGNEQFF. The DNA for the CDR3 is TGTGCCAGCAGCCAACTCTTAGCGGGGGGCGGGAATGAGCAGTTCTTC. The V gene is TRBV7-9, the J gene TRBJ2-1; TRBD2 matches at 10 bases. Germline V gene sequence: CDR1 SEHNR, CDR2 FQNEAQ (reference sequence). The CDR3 loop spans 16 amino acids. Trimming cost V 5 bases and J 7 bases; bases outside gene matches: 11.